The source of this T cell receptor beta chain is a study of early T cells in non-severe SARS-CoV-2 infection. Study context: Sequencing used unsorted whole-blood bulk RNA, so chains lack pairing.

The V gene's germline CDR1 is MDHEN and CDR2 SYDVKM. V lost 3 bases to trimming and J lost 4 bases, with 22 bases between them. The CDR3 extends over 18 amino acids. The TCR library protocol attached unique molecular identifiers to the individual cDNA molecules. TCRdb re-called the 5' RACE reads with MiXCR, one entry per CDR3 protein. The table has 30,000 to 40,000 distinct CDR3 sequences, almost 5.5% seen once. This clonotype appeared many times. The antigen remains unidentified. General observations from the study: Clonotype matching in VDJdb favored anti-spike CD8 responses and did not capture private and CD4 specificities.

The chain links TRBV28 to TRBJ1-5, with D possibly matching TRBD1 (6 bases). This clonotype was obtained from an adult who was a healthcare worker with PCR-confirmed SARS-CoV-2 infection or an uninfected control (not recorded which). Here the sequenced sample was whole blood, taken at baseline. DNA for the CDR3: TGTGCCAGCAGTTTCGGCGTGGTAGGCCAGGGACATAATCAGCCCCAGCATTTT. It yields the protein CASSFGVVGQGHNQPQHF.